What follows are 24 T cell receptor beta chains derived from one specimen sequenced in a study of low-dose radiotherapy and immunotherapy resistance in tumors (dated by TCRdb to 2022 to 2024). The listed sequencing device is Illumina HiSeq 2500. To make first-strand cDNA, Superscript III was used along with a set of TRAV- and TRBV-specific primers so that both the TCRalpha and TCRbeta chains were covered. An approximately 20-cycle PCR with Phusion amplified the TCRs, pairing a constant-region primer with the adapter that was attached to the V primers. Starting from the raw public reads, TCRdb applied fastp trimming at Q25, assembled clones with MiXCR and retained in-frame beta chains. Rows with a matching CDR3 protein are joined into one entry that keeps the most common DNA and genes. The sample has some 57,000 distinct CDR3 sequences on record, roughly a quarter of them singletons. The ten largest clones capture 5.5% to 6% of the sample.

Explained via the paper, the time point label denotes: before trial treatment. This material consisted of PBMCs, taken before treatment. Source of these receptors: a male donor with prostate cancer.

This clonotype has just a few counts. This rearrangement joins TRBV30 to TRBJ2-3; tentatively, D is TRBD2 (6 bases). V was trimmed by 1 base and J by 0 bases, leaving 11 bases between them. The CDR3 totals 15 residues. CDR1 is GTSNPN, CDR2 SVGIG, per germline (reference sequence). The CDR3 DNA follows: TGTGCCTGGAGTGCCGGAGGGAGGAGCACAGATACGCAGTATTTT. Translating gives CAWSAGGRSTDTQYF.

This clonotype has ten or more counts. The chain links TRBV7-9 to TRBJ2-7; D is perhaps TRBD2 (6 bases). Germline loops: CDR1 SEHNR, CDR2 FQNEAQ (reference sequence). V lost 4 bases, J lost 0 bases, and 16 bases lay in between. The CDR3 extends over 16 amino acids. The CDR3 DNA reads as TGTGCCAGCAGCTCCCCTAGCGATAAGAGCTCCTACGAGCAGTACTTC. Its protein is CASSSPSDKSSYEQYF.

Worth noting for this clonotype: A much more abundant neighbour one base away suggests this may be a read error. This chain joins TRBV10-3 and TRBJ2-6; the D is unclear. CDR1 ENHRY and CDR2 SYGVKD come from the germline V gene. This CDR3 region has 13 residues. The CDR3 bases are TGTGCCATCAGTAACTCTGAGGCCAACGTCCTGACTTTC. Protein sequence: CAISNSEANVLTF.

V and J are TRBV5-1 and TRBJ2-7, with TRBD2 identical over 7 bases. Germline loops: CDR1 SGHRS, CDR2 YFSETQ. The V gene end was trimmed by 4 bases and the J gene end by 7 bases; junction bases not matched to a gene: 2. The CDR3 contains 11 residues. The CDR3 protein is CASSREEEQYF. CDR3 bases: TGCGCCAGCAGCCGGGAGGAGGAGCAGTACTTC.

Ten or more counts support this clonotype. The chain links TRBV7-9 to TRBJ2-4, with D unresolved. Germline CDR1 is SEHNR and CDR2 is FQNEAQ (reference sequence). V lost 1 base to trimming and J lost 0 bases, with 4 bases between them. The CDR3 is 14 amino acids. The DNA of the CDR3 is TGTGCCAGCAGCTTAGAGGTAGCCAAAAACATTCAGTACTTC. It is translated as CASSLEVAKNIQYF.

The chain carries TRBV15 and TRBJ2-5; D may be TRBD2 (6 bases). This CDR3 is 14 amino acids long. The V end lost 0 bases, the J end lost 4 bases, and 9 bases lay between the germline ends. The germline gives CDR1 LNHNV, CDR2 YYDKDF (reference sequence). The CDR3 nucleotides are TGTGCCACCAGCAGAGATAGGCGGGGAGAGACCCAGTACTTC. It translates to CATSRDRRGETQYF.

There are many counts of this clonotype. The J gene is TRBJ2-7, the V gene TRBV20-1, with 13 bases identical to TRBD2. Germline lookup yields CDR1 DFQATT and CDR2 SNEGSKA (reference sequence). This CDR3 is built from 17 residues. V shed 0 bases and J 3 bases; nucleotides not matched to a gene: 8. The CDR3 DNA reads as TGCAGTGCTAGAGATCGGACTAGCGGGAGTGGCAGCTACGAGCAGTACTTC. Translated, it gives CSARDRTSGSGSYEQYF.

As concerns this clonotype: A much larger clone lies one base from this, so it may be a read error. The CDR3 reads CASSFTGLGEQFF. Written as DNA, the CDR3 is TGTGCCAGCAGTTTCACAGGGTTGGGCGAGCAGTTCTTC. This sequence joins TRBV28 and TRBJ2-1, with a possible D match to TRBD1 (6 bases). V lost 3 bases and J 10 bases, leaving 13 bases between the germline ends. The CDR3 is made up of 13 amino acids. CDR1 and CDR2 (germline): MDHEN, SYDVKM.

Of note for this clonotype: Just one base apart from a much larger clone, this may be a read error. The rearrangement joins TRBV7-9 to TRBJ2-3, with D unclear. CDR3 length: 14 residues. Germline CDR1 is SEHNR and CDR2 is FQNEAQ (reference sequence). The CDR3 bases are TGTGCCAGCAACTTAGGGTTAGGGTCAGATACGCAGTATTTT. Translated, it gives CASNLGLGSDTQYF.

Many counts were recorded for this clonotype. The CDR3 sequence is CASSLGLLEAFF. In DNA form, the CDR3 reads TGTGCCAGCAGCCTTGGACTCCTGGAAGCTTTCTTT. The V call is TRBV28, the J call TRBJ1-1; D is undetermined. The V and J ends lost 6 bases and 8 bases respectively, with 13 bases between them. The CDR3 totals 12 residues. The germline V gene has CDR1 MDHEN and CDR2 SYDVKM.

This clonotype was recorded at least ten times. The genes are TRBV19 and TRBJ1-5; 10 bases align to TRBD1. Germline values: CDR1 LNHDA, CDR2 SQIVND (reference sequence). This CDR3 spans 17 amino acids. J gave up 9 bases and V 11 bases, and 22 bases lay outside the gene matches. In DNA, the CDR3 is TGTGCCGGGGGGCAAACTTGGACAGGGGGGGGTGGTTTGCCCCAGCATTTT. It codes for CAGGQTWTGGGGLPQHF.

This clonotype was counted at least ten times. This CDR3 reads CASSQERRVGFGSPLHF. The CDR3 DNA sequence: TGCGCCAGCAGCCAAGAAAGGCGGGTCGGTTTCGGTTCACCCCTCCACTTT. The chain uses TRBV4-1 and TRBJ1-6, with no clear D. Looked up from germline, CDR1 is MGHRA and CDR2 is YSYEKL. The V gene lost 0 bases and the J gene lost 9 bases, with 18 bases spanning the gap. The CDR3 is made up of 17 amino acids.

Ten or more counts support this clonotype. This chain uses TRBV11-2 with TRBJ2-7; TRBD2 agrees at 11 bases. The length of the CDR3 is 16 residues. Losses at the gene ends were 7 bases for V and 2 bases for J; bases not matched to a gene: 10. CDR1 SGHAT and CDR2 FQNNGV come from the germline V gene. The CDR3 spells CASNPTTSGGPYEQYF. The CDR3 DNA reads TGTGCCAGCAACCCTACAACTAGCGGGGGACCCTACGAGCAGTACTTC.

In this sample, this clonotype turned up many times. V gene TRBV30 combines with J gene TRBJ2-7, with 9 bases that match TRBD2. Germline assignment: CDR1 GTSNPN and CDR2 SVGIG (reference sequence). V trimming: 5 bases; J trimming: 4 bases; junction bases outside the gene matches: 12. This CDR3 spans 15 amino acids. This chain's CDR3 is CAWGNSGRGIYEQYF. The CDR3 nucleotides read TGTGCCTGGGGCAATAGCGGGAGAGGCATTTACGAGCAGTACTTC.

This clonotype was seen repeatedly, ten times or more. The chain couples TRBV28 to TRBJ2-1, with 8 bases matching TRBD1. The CDR3 loop spans 15 amino acids. Germline lookup yields CDR1 MDHEN and CDR2 SYDVKM. V trimming: 3 bases; J trimming: 9 bases; junction bases outside the gene matches: 10. CDR3 sequence (DNA): TGTGCCAGCAGTTTCCGGCAGGGGGCGAGCGGTGAGCAGTTCTTC. As protein: CASSFRQGASGEQFF.

This clonotype was counted at least ten times. CDR3 loop: CASLTQGDSNQPQHF. CDR3 nucleotide sequence: TGTGCCAGCCTGACACAGGGTGATAGCAATCAGCCCCAGCATTTT. The rearrangement uses TRBV19 and TRBJ1-5; maybe TRBD1 (6 bases). Between the trimmed V and J ends, which lost 9 bases and 0 bases, there was a span of 15 bases. Germline CDR1 and CDR2: LNHDA and SQIVND (reference sequence). This CDR3 comprises 15 residues.

This clonotype was picked up many times. The chain carries TRBV5-5 and TRBJ2-2; the D gene is possibly TRBD2 (6 bases). The CDR3 loop spans 17 amino acids. Between the trimmed V and J ends, which lost 2 bases and 5 bases, there was a span of 19 bases. Germline V gene sequence: CDR1 SGHKS, CDR2 YYEKEE (reference sequence). DNA for the CDR3: TGTGCCAGCAGCTTTACCCCAGGGCAGGGAGGAACCGGGGAGCTGTTTTTT. Translation gives CASSFTPGQGGTGELFF.

This clonotype was recorded many times. V and J are TRBV19 and TRBJ1-3; 8 nucleotides line up with TRBD1. V gave up 9 bases and J gave up 0 bases; unmatched junction bases: 4. This CDR3 has 14 amino acids. The germline CDR1 and CDR2 sequences are LNHDA and SQIVND (reference sequence). The CDR3 loop is CASRGLDSGNTIYF. CDR3 coding DNA: TGTGCCAGCAGGGGGCTAGACTCTGGAAACACCATATATTTT.

This clonotype was observed a few times. CDR3 nucleotides: TGTGCCAGCAGTGAGGGCCCTCGGACTGAAGCTTTCTTT. This sequence encodes CASSEGPRTEAFF. J is TRBJ1-1 and V is TRBV6-1; D is unclear. The V end lost 3 bases, the J end lost 5 bases, and 10 bases lay between the germline ends. CDR1 is MNHNS, CDR2 SASEGT, per germline. This CDR3 has 13 residues.

The chain couples TRBV19 to TRBJ2-2; 10 bases map to TRBD2. Germline values: CDR1 LNHDA, CDR2 SQIVND (reference sequence). J was trimmed by 0 bases and V by 0 bases; bases with no gene match: 4. This CDR3 region has 18 residues. This CDR3 is CASSIEGLAKTNTGELFF. The CDR3 region has the DNA TGTGCCAGTAGTATAGAGGGACTAGCGAAGACGAACACCGGGGAGCTGTTTTTT. Full variable domain (outside the CDR3, taken from reference TRBV19 and TRBJ2-2): DGGITQSPKYLFRKEGQNVTLSCEQNLNHDAMYWYRQDPGQGLRLIYYSQIVNDFQKGDIAEGYSVSREKKESFPLTVTSAQKNPTAFYLCASSIEGLAKTNTGELFFGEGSRLTVL.

This clonotype was recorded many times. The chain links TRBV12-5 to TRBJ2-5; 15 nucleotides line up with TRBD2. The V segment lost 0 bases and the J segment 5 bases; nucleotides outside the gene matches: 4. In germline, CDR1 is LGHNT, CDR2 FRNRAP. The CDR3 has 17 amino acids. The CDR3 DNA sequence: TGTGCTAGTGGTTTGGTCGGGACTAGCGGGGGGCTGGAGACCCAGTACTTC. Amino acid sequence: CASGLVGTSGGLETQYF.

In this sample, this clonotype turned up a few times. The chain uses TRBV29-1 and TRBJ2-3; D unclear. The CDR3 totals 14 residues. Germline V gene lookup returns CDR1 SQVTM and CDR2 ANQGSEA. V was trimmed by 5 bases and J by 6 bases, leaving 18 bases between them. Here the CDR3 reads CSVRGRWTSDTQYF. CDR3 in DNA: TGCAGCGTTAGAGGACGCTGGACGTCGGATACGCAGTATTTT.

DNA for the CDR3: TGTGCCAGCAGCGTAGGCAGAGGTTCTTACAATGAGCAGTTCTTC. It specifies CASSVGRGSYNEQFF. The gene calls are TRBV9 and TRBJ2-1; D not resolved. Germline V gene data show CDR1 as SGDLS and CDR2 as YYNGEE. The germline V and J ends were trimmed by 0 bases and 4 bases, with 11 bases remaining between them. The CDR3 sequence is 15 residues long.

The J gene is TRBJ1-1, the V gene TRBV3-1; D gene ambiguous. This CDR3 contains 13 residues. V lost 5 bases and J 6 bases, leaving 13 bases between the germline ends. Germline V lookup: CDR1 LGHDT, CDR2 YNNKEL (reference sequence). The CDR3 sequence: CASSSRQSAEAFF. In nucleotides, the CDR3 is TGTGCCAGCAGCTCCCGCCAGAGCGCTGAAGCTTTCTTT. Together with reference TRBV3-1 and TRBJ1-1, the CDR3 gives the full variable domain: DTAVSQTPKYLVTQMGNDKSIKCEQNLGHDTMYWYKQDSKKFLKIMFSYNNKELIINETVPNRFSPKSPDKAHLNLHINSLELGDSAVYFCASSSRQSAEAFFGQGTRLTVV.